The clone carrying this T cell receptor (beta chain) appeared a few times. The second PCR ran 7 to 11 cycles with a sample-barcoded 5' primer and J-beta primers. TCRdb independently ran MiXCR on the 5' RACE reads; one entry per CDR3 protein. The sample lists about 930,000 distinct CDR3 sequences, almost 30% seen once, with about 10% in the top ten. In germline, CDR1 is SGHVS, CDR2 FNYEAQ. Trimming removed 3 bases from V and 3 bases from J; junction bases left unmatched: 10. The CDR3 is 16 amino acids. The data were taken from a study of blood T cells in healthy people across ages. These records were also assigned to another study, of T cells of mothers and their children.

This chain joins TRBV7-6 and TRBJ2-7; 8 nucleotides match TRBD1. The sample comprised blood. This sequence originates from a woman in her thirties or forties in good health. The CDR3 is CASSLYAATGVYEQYF. CDR3 DNA sequence: TGTGCCAGCAGCTTGTATGCCGCGACAGGGGTCTACGAGCAGTACTTC.